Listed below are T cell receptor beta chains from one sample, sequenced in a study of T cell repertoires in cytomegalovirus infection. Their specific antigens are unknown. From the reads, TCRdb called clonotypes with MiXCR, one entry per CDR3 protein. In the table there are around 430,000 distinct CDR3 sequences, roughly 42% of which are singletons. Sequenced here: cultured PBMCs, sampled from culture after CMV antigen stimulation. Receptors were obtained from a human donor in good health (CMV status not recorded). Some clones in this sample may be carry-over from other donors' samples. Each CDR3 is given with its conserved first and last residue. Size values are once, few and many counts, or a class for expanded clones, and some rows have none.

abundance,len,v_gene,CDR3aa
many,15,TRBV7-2,CASSPSSGQTYEQYF
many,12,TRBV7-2,CASSPGRYGYTF
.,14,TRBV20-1,CSARPGQAMYEQYF
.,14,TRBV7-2,CASSFPTSGETQYF
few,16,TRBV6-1,CASSGTLGGTYNEQFF
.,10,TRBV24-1,CATSDLEQYF
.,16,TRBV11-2,CASSLGQGSGANVLTF
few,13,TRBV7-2,CASSPRTNNEQFF
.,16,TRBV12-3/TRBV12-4,CASKPGRLAGAYEQYF
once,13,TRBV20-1,CSARSSLREKLFF
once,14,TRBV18,CASSPETGGYGYTF
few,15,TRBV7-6,CASSLYSYYTDTQYF
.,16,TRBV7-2,CASSLFSSGGVETQYF
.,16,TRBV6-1,CASSESVFPFSTEAFF
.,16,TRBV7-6,CASSPRDSPSTDTQYF
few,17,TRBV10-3,CAIRTYGTGDYTDTQYF
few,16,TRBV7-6,CASSFRPSKGEETQYF
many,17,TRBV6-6,CASSYSGLAGVFYEQYF
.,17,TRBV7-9,CASSLIVSGLFNSPLHF
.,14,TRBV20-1,CSATNVREGYGYTF
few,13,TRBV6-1,CASSGLVHGEQFF
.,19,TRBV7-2,CASSFRTGGPSGRAYEQYF
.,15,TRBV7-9,CASSPGTGLAGEQYF
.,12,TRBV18,CASSSEGYGYTF
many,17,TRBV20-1,CSASPGSLGQGNQPQHF
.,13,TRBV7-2,CASSFGLADEQYF
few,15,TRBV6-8,CASTWGLAGDSEQFF
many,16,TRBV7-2,CASSPEPGRSSYEQYF
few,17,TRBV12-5,CASGLPLAASSYNEQFF
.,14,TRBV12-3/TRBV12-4,CASSLHTGVTEAFF
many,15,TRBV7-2,CASSLNRGLGYGYTF